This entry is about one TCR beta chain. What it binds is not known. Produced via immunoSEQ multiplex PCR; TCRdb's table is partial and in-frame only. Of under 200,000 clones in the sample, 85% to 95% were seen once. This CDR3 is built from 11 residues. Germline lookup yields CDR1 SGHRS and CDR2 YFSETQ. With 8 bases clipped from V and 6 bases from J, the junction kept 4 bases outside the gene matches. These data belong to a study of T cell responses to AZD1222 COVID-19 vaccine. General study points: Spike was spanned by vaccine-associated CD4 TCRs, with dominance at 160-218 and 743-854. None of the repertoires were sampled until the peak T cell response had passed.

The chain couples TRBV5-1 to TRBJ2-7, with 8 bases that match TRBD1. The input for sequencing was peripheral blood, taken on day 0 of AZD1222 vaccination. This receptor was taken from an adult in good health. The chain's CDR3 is CASARGLEQYF. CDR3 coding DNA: TGCGCCAGTGCCAGGGGGCTCGAGCAGTACTTC. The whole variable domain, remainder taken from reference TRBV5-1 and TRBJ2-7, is KAGVTQTPRYLIKTRGQQVTLSCSPISGHRSVSWYQQTPGQGLQFLFEYFSETQRNKGNFPGRFSGRQFSNSRSEMNVSTLELGDSALYLCASARGLEQYFGPGTRLTVT.